A single sample is the source of the 5 T cell receptor beta chains below, sequenced in a study of T cells after yellow fever vaccination. TCRdb recomputed calls from the 5' RACE reads with MiXCR, one row per CDR3 protein. The data show under 550,000 distinct CDR3 sequences, roughly 22% seen once. The sample here was PBMCs, taken less than 25 days after the first yellow fever vaccination. Receptors were obtained from a man between 18 and 35 years old who received the YFV17D yellow fever vaccine.

The chain couples TRBV29-1 to TRBJ2-3; D not certain. CDR3 size: 12 residues. V was clipped by 7 bases and J by 1 base, with 9 bases between them. CDR1 SQVTM and CDR2 ANQGSEA come from the germline V gene. The CDR3 DNA follows: TGCAGCGCAGATGGGGGCACAGATACGCAGTATTTT. Translating gives CSADGGTDTQYF.

This chain joins TRBV6-1 and TRBJ2-7; D possibly uses TRBD1 or TRBD2 (5 bases each). The V gene's germline CDR1 is MNHNS and CDR2 SASEGT. The CDR3 sequence is 12 residues long. Trimming removed 8 bases from V and 3 bases from J, with 11 bases in between. CDR3 coding DNA: TGTGCCAGCCGCCGGGGCCACTACGAGCAGTACTTC. It is translated as CASRRGHYEQYF.

The V gene is TRBV7-6, the J gene TRBJ2-3, with TRBD1 matching over 9 bases. Germline V lookup: CDR1 SGHVS, CDR2 FNYEAQ. The length of the CDR3 is 16 residues. V was pared by 5 bases and J by 4 bases, with 10 bases of the junction left unmatched. CDR3 region: CASSPFRDRVADTQYF. The DNA for the CDR3 is TGTGCCAGCAGCCCGTTCCGGGACAGGGTTGCAGATACGCAGTATTTT.

CDR3 amino acids: CASSLIGQNTEAFF. The DNA of the CDR3 is TGTGCCAGCAGTTTAATAGGGCAGAACACTGAAGCTTTCTTT. The rearrangement uses TRBV28 and TRBJ1-1; D is unresolved. Germline V gene lookup returns CDR1 MDHEN and CDR2 SYDVKM. There are 14 residues in the CDR3. With 2 bases removed from V and 1 base from J, the gap between germline ends came to 8 bases.

The chain joins TRBV6-5 to TRBJ2-1; D remains ambiguous. V lost 0 bases and J 3 bases, leaving 15 bases between the germline ends. CDR1 is MNHEY and CDR2 is SVGAGI in the germline V gene. CDR3 length: 17 residues. Written as DNA, the CDR3 is TGTGCCAGCAGTTACTCCCCCCCGACCACGCTCTACAATGAGCAGTTCTTC. Translated, it gives CASSYSPPTTLYNEQFF.